The 26 T cell receptor beta chains presented below share a single source sample, sequenced in a study of blood T cell repertoires in COVID-19. Data came from immunoSEQ multiplex PCR; TCRdb stores just in-frame clones and leaves some out. The data hold around 25,000 clones, with more than 75% observed a single time. Sequences were obtained from peripheral blood. The receptor set was obtained from a woman of 80 years or more with acute or convalescent COVID-19.

The V call is TRBV12-3 or TRBV12-4, the J call TRBJ2-7, with D possibly being TRBD1 (6 bases). This CDR3 has 12 residues. The V and J ends lost 6 bases and 4 bases respectively, with 10 bases between them. The CDR3 DNA follows: TGTGCCAGCAGCATGGACAGTTACGAGCAGTACTTC. Its protein is CASSMDSYEQYF.

This sequence joins TRBV19 and TRBJ2-1, with 10 bases aligning to TRBD1. The length of the CDR3 is 13 residues. After removal of 6 bases from V and 9 bases from J, the junction contained 5 bases not matched to a gene. The germline CDR1 and CDR2 sequences are LNHDA and SQIVND (reference sequence). CDR3 sequence: CASRGRDRGEQFF. In DNA, the CDR3 is TGTGCCAGTAGGGGGAGGGACAGGGGTGAGCAGTTCTTC.

The chain couples TRBV7-2 to TRBJ1-6; D is perhaps TRBD1 (5 bases). Between the trimmed V and J ends, which lost 8 bases and 6 bases, there was a span of 11 bases. CDR1 and CDR2 from the germline V gene are SGHTA and FQGNSA. The CDR3 totals 13 residues. CDR3 sequence (DNA): TGTGCCAGCCAGGGAGGAAGTAATTCACCCCTCCACTTT. Protein sequence: CASQGGSNSPLHF.

The chain recombines TRBV5-6 with TRBJ1-1; 7 bases match TRBD1. The ends lost 4 bases at V and 1 base at J; junction bases unmatched: 1. The CDR3 spans 13 residues. Germline V CDR1 and CDR2: SGHDT, YYEEEE. The CDR3 protein is CASSGTENTEAFF. As DNA, the CDR3 is TGTGCCAGCAGCGGGACAGAGAACACTGAAGCTTTCTTT.

The rearrangement links TRBV6-5 to TRBJ1-4; 7 nucleotides agree with TRBD1. The length of the CDR3 is 14 residues. Per germline, CDR1 MNHEY and CDR2 SVGAGI. Germline trimming cut 6 bases from V and 7 bases from J; bases unmatched to any gene: 8. CDR3 nucleotides: TGTGCCAGCAGGCCGGCAGGGGGTCGTGAAAAACTGTTTTTT. Encoded protein: CASRPAGGREKLFF.

This sequence joins TRBV7-8 and TRBJ2-3, with 11 positions matching TRBD2. V was pared by 5 bases and J by 6 bases, with 13 bases of the junction left unmatched. The CDR3 consists of 17 residues. Germline V gene data show CDR1 as SGHVS and CDR2 as FQNEAQ. The CDR3, as DNA: TGTGCCAGCAGCCCCTCGGCGGGACTAGCGGCTCGGGATACGCAGTATTTT. Translating it yields CASSPSAGLAARDTQYF.

This clone is deemed medium-sized. The chain is built from TRBV6-4 and TRBJ2-2; 8 bases agree with TRBD1. Germline V CDR1 and CDR2: MRHNA, SNTAGT. The length of the CDR3 is 13 residues. V shed 7 bases, J shed 3 bases, and the junction held 1 base outside the gene matches. The CDR3 here is CASKDRDTGELFF. The CDR3 DNA reads TGTGCCAGCAAGGACAGGGACACCGGGGAGCTGTTTTTT.

V is TRBV4-1 and J is TRBJ2-5; the match to TRBD2 covers 10 bases. The CDR3 runs 16 residues. J lost 1 base, V lost 4 bases, and 6 bases had no gene match. From germline, CDR1 is MGHRA and CDR2 YSYEKL. This CDR3 reads CASSPRASGGQETQYF. The CDR3 DNA reads as TGCGCCAGCAGCCCTCGGGCTAGCGGGGGCCAAGAGACCCAGTACTTC.

The rearrangement joins TRBV18 to TRBJ2-2; no reliable D call. The CDR3 is 15 residues long. V lost 3 bases and J lost 5, with 13 bases in between. CDR1 and CDR2 from the germline V gene are KGHSH and LQKENI. CDR3 DNA sequence: TGTGCCAGCTCACCGAGGCAGCCAAGGACCGGGGAGCTGTTTTTT. Its protein is CASSPRQPRTGELFF.

The V gene is TRBV27, the J gene TRBJ2-7; 12 nucleotides agree with TRBD2. The CDR3 loop spans 14 amino acids. Germline V gene data show CDR1 as MNHEY and CDR2 as SMNVEV (reference sequence). J gave up 3 bases and V 7 bases, and 4 bases lay outside the gene matches. Here the CDR3 reads CASKLAGGDYEQYF. CDR3 DNA sequence: TGTGCCAGCAAACTAGCGGGGGGAGACTACGAGCAGTACTTC.

This clone has just one count. V and J are TRBV12-3 or TRBV12-4 and TRBJ1-2, with D maybe TRBD1 (6 bases). The CDR3 extends over 13 amino acids. V lost 5 bases to trimming and J lost 8 bases, with 15 bases between them. The CDR3 DNA is TGTGCCAGCAGTCCCAGGGGTGGGGAAGGCTACACCTTC. Translation gives CASSPRGGEGYTF.

V gene TRBV4-1 combines with J gene TRBJ2-3; perhaps TRBD2 as D (7 bases). From germline, CDR1 is MGHRA and CDR2 YSYEKL. The ends were cut back, 1 base at V and 0 bases at J, with 11 bases in the middle. The CDR3 consists of 16 residues. The CDR3 DNA follows: TGCGCCAGCAGCCAAGCCCGGGGGGCGAGCACAGATACGCAGTATTTT. It codes for CASSQARGASTDTQYF.

The V and J genes are TRBV5-1 and TRBJ1-2; 8 bases map to TRBD1. The V segment lost 4 bases and the J segment 8 bases; nucleotides outside the gene matches: 4. CDR3 length: 12 residues. The germline V gene has CDR1 SGHRS and CDR2 YFSETQ. The CDR3 DNA sequence: TGCGCCAGCAGCAGGGACAGGACGGGCTACACCTTC. Its translation is CASSRDRTGYTF.

V gene TRBV10-3 combines with J gene TRBJ1-1; maybe TRBD1 (6 bases). The germline V gene encodes CDR1 ENHRY and CDR2 SYGVKD. This CDR3 comprises 14 residues. Deletions cut 0 bases from V and 1 base from J, with 6 bases between. CDR3 sequence (DNA): TGTGCCATCAGTGAGTCACAGGGGAACACTGAAGCTTTCTTT. Translating gives CAISESQGNTEAFF.

The V gene is TRBV30, the J gene TRBJ1-2; tentatively, D is TRBD1 (6 bases). The CDR3 is made up of 12 amino acids. Germline-derived CDR1 and CDR2 are GTSNPN and SVGIG (reference sequence). V was trimmed by 5 bases and J by 8 bases, leaving 15 bases between them. This CDR3 reads CAWGKGVPGYTF. The CDR3 nucleotides are TGTGCCTGGGGGAAGGGGGTTCCAGGCTACACCTTC.

The rearrangement uses TRBV18 and TRBJ1-5; the match to TRBD1 covers 9 bases. CDR1 and CDR2 from the germline V gene are KGHSH and LQKENI. This CDR3 is 14 amino acids long. The junction had 2 bases not matched to a gene; V was cut back by 3 bases and J by 5 bases. DNA for the CDR3: TGTGCCAGCTCACCGACAGGGGGTGATCAGCCCCAGCATTTT. Protein sequence: CASSPTGGDQPQHF.

This chain uses TRBV7-2 with TRBJ1-2; a weak D match, TRBD1 (5 bases). This CDR3 comprises 15 residues. Trimming took off 5 bases at V and 4 bases at J, with 17 bases between the two ends. CDR1 and CDR2 from the germline V gene are SGHTA and FQGNSA. This CDR3 reads CASSHHLTDTYGYTF. CDR3 bases: TGTGCCAGCAGCCACCACCTGACAGATACCTATGGCTACACCTTC.

The V gene is TRBV7-8, the J gene TRBJ2-7; 7 nucleotides agree with TRBD1. The CDR3 extends over 15 amino acids. Germline lookup yields CDR1 SGHVS and CDR2 FQNEAQ. The junction had 11 bases not matched to a gene; V was cut back by 5 bases and J by 4 bases. CDR3 residues: CASSAGTDLFYEQYF. The CDR3 DNA reads as TGTGCCAGCAGCGCAGGGACAGACCTCTTTTACGAGCAGTACTTC.

This clone was counted between two and nine times. This chain's CDR3 is CASSPQGRNTGELFF. Written as DNA, the CDR3 is TGTGCCAGCAGCCCGCAGGGAAGGAACACCGGGGAGCTGTTTTTT. This chain joins TRBV7-9 and TRBJ2-2; TRBD1 is a possible D gene (5 bases). Germline CDR1 is SEHNR and CDR2 is FQNEAQ (reference sequence). The CDR3 covers 15 residues. Trimming took off 5 bases at V and 1 base at J, with 11 bases between the two ends.

This clone has a single count. The chain combines TRBV5-4 with TRBJ2-5; the match to TRBD2 covers 9 bases. Germline V lookup: CDR1 SGHNT, CDR2 YYREEE (reference sequence). This CDR3 comprises 15 residues. With V trimmed by 4 bases and J by 0 bases, 4 bases remained unmatched. The CDR3 DNA follows: TGTGCCAGCAGCCTAGCGGGGTCGTACCAAGAGACCCAGTACTTC. Its protein product is CASSLAGSYQETQYF.

The genes are TRBV18 and TRBJ2-7; 10 nucleotides line up with TRBD1. There are 16 residues in the CDR3. Germline lookup yields CDR1 KGHSH and CDR2 LQKENI. The junction had 10 bases not matched to a gene; V was cut back by 8 bases and J by 0 bases. The CDR3 DNA is TGTGCCAGCACCCGAACCGGGACAGGGGCCTCCTACGAGCAGTACTTC. Residues: CASTRTGTGASYEQYF. The whole variable domain, remainder taken from reference TRBV18 and TRBJ2-7, is NAGVMQNPRHLVRRRGQEARLRCSPMKGHSHVYWYRQLPEEGLKFMVYLQKENIIDESGMPKERFSAEFPKEGPSILRIQQVVRGDSAAYFCASTRTGTGASYEQYFGPGTRLTVT.

The rearrangement links TRBV4-1 to TRBJ2-7; 12 nucleotides match TRBD2. In germline, CDR1 is MGHRA, CDR2 YSYEKL. There are 15 residues in the CDR3. The trim removed 4 bases at V and 4 bases at J, leaving 5 bases unmatched. The CDR3 here is CASSPGLAGEYEQYF. CDR3 DNA: TGCGCCAGCAGCCCGGGACTAGCGGGTGAATACGAGCAGTACTTC.

The genes are TRBV5-6 and TRBJ1-1; 8 nucleotides line up with TRBD1. This CDR3 comprises 16 residues. V lost 0 bases and J lost 7; bases outside the gene matches: 11. Germline V lookup: CDR1 SGHDT, CDR2 YYEEEE. The CDR3 nucleotides are TGTGCCAGCAGCTTGGGTCAGGGGGCGATTCCCGGTGAAGCTTTCTTT. Protein: CASSLGQGAIPGEAFF.

The chain carries TRBV5-1 and TRBJ2-1; 7 bases are a match to TRBD1. Looked up from germline, CDR1 is SGHRS and CDR2 is YFSETQ. The CDR3 is made up of 15 amino acids. The trim removed 1 base at V and 6 bases at J, leaving 7 bases unmatched. DNA for the CDR3: TGCGCCAGCAGCTTGCAACCGGCAGGGGGCAATGAGCAGTTCTTC. This translates into CASSLQPAGGNEQFF. Full variable domain (outside the CDR3, taken from reference TRBV5-1 and TRBJ2-1): KAGVTQTPRYLIKTRGQQVTLSCSPISGHRSVSWYQQTPGQGLQFLFEYFSETQRNKGNFPGRFSGRQFSNSRSEMNVSTLELGDSALYLCASSLQPAGGNEQFFGPGTRLTVL.

V usage is TRBV7-6 and J usage is TRBJ2-1; TRBD1 aligns across 7 bases. There are 14 residues in the CDR3. J lost 9 bases, V lost 5 bases, and 10 bases had no gene match. The V gene's germline CDR1 is SGHVS and CDR2 FNYEAQ. Here the CDR3 DNA reads TGTGCCAGCAGCCAAGGGACAGAACGAGGTGAGCAGTTCTTC. Residues: CASSQGTERGEQFF.

The chain is built from TRBV7-9 and TRBJ2-3, with TRBD1 identical over 7 bases. The CDR3 sequence is 17 residues long. The germline V gene encodes CDR1 SEHNR and CDR2 FQNEAQ (reference sequence). With V trimmed by 2 bases and J by 0 bases, 8 bases remained unmatched. For the CDR3, the DNA is TGTGCCAGCAGCTTATTGGGACAGTCGCTAAGCACAGATACGCAGTATTTT. This codes for CASSLLGQSLSTDTQYF.